This TCR beta chain comes out of a study of metastatic and nonmetastatic thyroid tumors. Study context: Malignant thyroid and benign thyroid patients provided blood and tumor or nodule tissue whose repertoires were compared. Findings of the study overall: A significant increase in TCR beta diversity was reportedly seen in malignant thyroid tumors relative to benign nodules, in blood and tumor.

Every patient underwent thyroid surgery untreated. Authors' data handling: CDR3 differences across clinicopathological groups were used to build a distant-metastasis classifier for papillary thyroid cancer. Through MiXCR, TCRdb re-clonotyped the PCR reads. The V and J calls and clone size are TCRdb's, not the authors'. The sample yields 6,000 or so clones, roughly 27% seen once. Germline V gene sequence: CDR1 SGHAT, CDR2 FQNNGV. V shed 1 base and J shed 2 bases, with 5 bases lying between them. The CDR3 is 13 residues long. This clone was seen once. What it binds is not known. V gene TRBV11-2 combines with J gene TRBJ1-2, with unresolved D. The sequenced material came from adjacent normal tissue. This TCR came from a female donor with papillary thyroid cancer or a benign thyroid nodule (not recorded which). Some clones in this sample may be carry-over from other donors' samples. CDR3 sequence reads: CASSLGRNYGYTF. CDR3 sequence (DNA): TGTGCCAGCAGCTTAGGCAGGAACTATGGCTACACCTTC.